This T cell receptor (beta chain) appears in the sequencing data of a study of control samples from healthy donors and cancer patients. The CDR3 has 13 residues. TCRdb's copy holds only in-frame clones and misses some; the assay was immunoSEQ multiplex PCR. The table lists 150,000 to 200,000 clones, 91% of them singletons. The chain uses TRBV21-1 and TRBJ1-1. TRBV21-1 is designated a pseudogene. The sequence came from a young woman in good health. The sequencing input was blood. CDR3 nucleotides: TGTGCCAGCAGCAAACCGAGGGCCACTGAAGCTTTCTTT. It translates to CASSKPRATEAFF.